One sample yielded the 24 T cell receptor beta chains listed below, sequenced in a study of CD8+ T cells in alopecia areata. cDNA reverse transcribed from extracted RNA served as the sequencing template. TCRdb's copy holds only in-frame clones and misses some; the assay was immunoSEQ multiplex PCR. The top ten clones hold 8.8% of a sample with 95,000 to 110,000 clones, 45% to 60% of them seen once. The sample consisted of CD4+ T cells sorted from blood. The receptors derive from a human donor in good health.

With regard to this clone: The DNA is left out, because the CDR3 cannot be placed on it with certainty; the CDR3 is given as TCRdb lists it. This chain uses TRBV29-1 with TRBJ2-7; the DNA was not used to check the table's D call, TRBD1. The germline gives CDR1 SQVTM, CDR2 ANQGSEA. The CDR3 is 13 amino acids in total, end residues counted. CDR3 region: CSVEVGQGAGKYF.

This clone was counted a few times. The chain uses TRBV27 and TRBJ2-3, with 10 positions matching TRBD2. Germline V gene lookup returns CDR1 MNHEY and CDR2 SMNVEV (reference sequence). The CDR3 is 16 amino acids. With V trimmed by 4 bases and J by 5 bases, 9 bases remained unmatched. CDR3 sequence: CASSSRSGGTRDTQYF. CDR3 nucleotides: TGTGCCAGCAGTTCCCGTAGCGGGGGGACGAGAGATACGCAGTATTTT.

This clone appeared a few times. The chain joins TRBV6-5 to TRBJ2-2; D not certain. The germline V gene encodes CDR1 MNHEY and CDR2 SVGAGI. This CDR3 is built from 13 residues. The V and J ends lost 5 bases and 2 bases respectively, with 6 bases between them. The CDR3, as DNA: TGTGCCAGCAGTGAGCCCAACACCGGGGAGCTGTTTTTT. This translates into CASSEPNTGELFF.

This chain joins TRBV6-5 and TRBJ1-5; 9 bases map to TRBD1. The CDR3 sequence is 14 residues long. Per germline, CDR1 MNHEY and CDR2 SVGAGI. Trimming removed 0 bases from V and 7 bases from J; junction bases left unmatched: 1. The CDR3 DNA reads TGTGCCAGCAGTTACTCGGACAGGGGACAGCCCCAGCATTTT. Translation gives CASSYSDRGQPQHF.

V is TRBV29-1 and J is TRBJ1-4, with D uncertain. V dropped 4 bases and J dropped 7 bases, with 13 bases sitting between them. Germline CDR1 and CDR2: SQVTM and ANQGSEA. This CDR3 comprises 13 residues. The DNA for the CDR3 is TGCAGCGTTGTGGCGCAGGCGGGTGAAAAACTGTTTTTT. Translating gives CSVVAQAGEKLFF.

This clone was observed a handful of times. For the CDR3, the DNA is TGCAGCGTTGAAGATACGGGTATCCTGAACACTGAAGCTTTCTTT. Its translation is CSVEDTGILNTEAFF. The chain couples TRBV29-1 to TRBJ1-1; D call uncertain. The germline gives CDR1 SQVTM, CDR2 ANQGSEA. V lost 0 bases, J lost 0 bases, and 11 bases lay in between. This CDR3 spans 15 amino acids.

This clone occurred a few times. The CDR3 loop is CASSQVSNEQFF. In DNA form, the CDR3 reads TGTGCCAGCAGCCAAGTGTCCAATGAGCAGTTCTTC. This chain uses TRBV4-2 with TRBJ2-1; D not resolved. The CDR3 is 12 residues long. The germline V gene has CDR1 LGHNA and CDR2 YNFKEQ. Trimming removed 1 base from V and 6 bases from J, with 4 bases in between.

This rearrangement joins TRBV7-9 to TRBJ1-1, with 7 bases matching TRBD1. V shed 4 bases, J shed 4 bases, and the junction held 6 bases outside the gene matches. There are 14 residues in the CDR3. The V gene's germline CDR1 is SEHNR and CDR2 FQNEAQ (reference sequence). CDR3 DNA: TGTGCCAGCAGCTACAGCAGGGGGGGCACTGAAGCTTTCTTT. Its protein is CASSYSRGGTEAFF. Filled out from reference TRBV7-9 and TRBJ1-1, the complete variable domain reads DTGVSQNPRHKITKRGQNVTFRCDPISEHNRLYWYRQTLGQGPEFLTYFQNEAQLEKSRLLSDRFSAERPKGSFSTLEIQRTEQGDSAMYLCASSYSRGGTEAFFGQGTRLTVV.

The chain combines TRBV4-2 with TRBJ1-1, with D uncertain. With 1 base removed from V and 7 bases from J, the gap between germline ends came to 10 bases. There are 13 residues in the CDR3. Germline V CDR1 and CDR2: LGHNA, YNFKEQ. The CDR3 sequence is CASSQGTRREAFF. DNA of the CDR3: TGTGCCAGCAGCCAAGGTACCCGGCGTGAAGCTTTCTTT.

The V and J genes are TRBV6-6 and TRBJ2-7, with D uncertain. The germline gives CDR1 MNHNY, CDR2 SVGAGI (reference sequence). This CDR3 contains 11 residues. V was cut by 6 bases and J by 4 bases, with 7 bases left in between. The CDR3 DNA sequence: TGTGCCAGCAGCAACGGGTACGAGCAGTACTTC. Its protein is CASSNGYEQYF.

This chain connects TRBV2 to TRBJ1-1, with D tentatively TRBD1 (6 bases). The CDR3 extends over 14 amino acids. Germline CDR1 reads SNHLY; CDR2 reads FYNNEI. Trimming took off 5 bases at V and 1 base at J, with 11 bases between the two ends. CDR3 nucleotide sequence: TGTGCCAGCAGTTTACAGGGTACGAACACTGAAGCTTTCTTT. Translating it yields CASSLQGTNTEAFF. The full variable domain, rest sourced from reference TRBV2 and TRBJ1-1, is EPEVTQTPSHQVTQMGQEVILRCVPISNHLYFYWYRQILGQKVEFLVSFYNNEISEKSEIFDDQFSVERPDGSNFTLKIRSTKLEDSAMYFCASSLQGTNTEAFFGQGTRLTVV.

The V call is TRBV7-2, the J call TRBJ2-7; D not certain. The CDR3 has 12 residues. Trimming shortened V by 2 bases and J by 0 bases, and 2 bases separated the two germline ends. Per germline, CDR1 SGHTA and CDR2 FQGNSA. The CDR3 loop is CASSLTSYEQYF. The CDR3 region has the DNA TGTGCCAGCAGCTTAACCTCCTACGAGCAGTACTTC. Drawing the rest from reference TRBV7-2 and TRBJ2-7, the complete variable domain is GAGVSQSPSNKVTEKGKDVELRCDPISGHTALYWYRQSLGQGLEFLIYFQGNSAPDKSGLPSDRFSAERTGGSVSTLTIQRTQQEDSAVYLCASSLTSYEQYFGPGTRLTVT.

The chain employs TRBV7-2 and TRBJ1-5, with TRBD1 identical over 7 bases. The CDR3 sequence is 15 residues long. From germline, CDR1 is SGHTA and CDR2 FQGNSA. Trimming cost V 5 bases and J 3 bases; bases outside gene matches: 7. CDR3 DNA: TGTGCCAGCAGCGCCCAGGGGGGGTCCAATCAGCCCCAGCATTTT. Amino acids: CASSAQGGSNQPQHF.

The sample holds a few counts of this clone. V and J are TRBV29-1 and TRBJ1-1; D ambiguous. Germline CDR1 is SQVTM and CDR2 is ANQGSEA. This CDR3 is built from 11 residues. Trimming pared 1 base from V and 5 bases from J, leaving 5 bases between. This CDR3 reads CSVEGETEAFF. In nucleotides, the CDR3 is TGCAGCGTTGAAGGGGAGACTGAAGCTTTCTTT.

The chain carries TRBV27 and TRBJ2-7; possibly TRBD2 for D (5 bases). The CDR3 spans 15 residues. Germline V gene sequence: CDR1 MNHEY, CDR2 SMNVEV (reference sequence). The V end lost 6 bases, the J end lost 2 bases, and 17 bases lay between the germline ends. This CDR3 is CASSPRAREPYEQYF. The CDR3 region has the DNA TGTGCCAGCAGCCCACGAGCGAGGGAGCCCTACGAGCAGTACTTC.

This clone occurred once. V gene TRBV7-8 combines with J gene TRBJ2-2; 8 positions agree with TRBD1. The CDR3 sequence is 15 residues long. The germline V gene has CDR1 SGHVS and CDR2 FQNEAQ. With V trimmed by 1 base and J by 11 bases, 9 bases remained unmatched. CDR3 in DNA: TGTGCCAGCAGCTTAGATGAGACAGGGGTGCGTGAGCTGTTTTTT. Translated, it gives CASSLDETGVRELFF.

This clone has only a few counts. The rearrangement links TRBV7-2 to TRBJ2-3; TRBD1 aligns across 10 bases. CDR1 is SGHTA, CDR2 FQGNSA, per germline. V shed 5 bases, J shed 5 bases, and the junction held 13 bases outside the gene matches. The CDR3 is 17 residues long. In nucleotides, the CDR3 is TGTGCCAGCAGCGTTACACTACCGGGACAGGGGTTAGATACGCAGTATTTT. Protein sequence: CASSVTLPGQGLDTQYF.

The V call is TRBV29-1, the J call TRBJ1-5; TRBD1 agrees at 10 bases. This CDR3 is 15 amino acids long. V gave up 7 bases and J gave up 9 bases; unmatched junction bases: 15. Germline loops: CDR1 SQVTM, CDR2 ANQGSEA. CDR3 nucleotides: TGCAGCGACCCAGCACCGGGACAGGGGTACGGGCCCCAGCATTTT. This translates into CSDPAPGQGYGPQHF.

The chain couples TRBV4-2 to TRBJ2-4; TRBD1 aligns across 8 bases. There are 17 residues in the CDR3. The germline V gene encodes CDR1 LGHNA and CDR2 YNFKEQ. V trimming: 1 base; J trimming: 2 bases; junction bases outside the gene matches: 7. The CDR3 loop is CASSQGGNRGTKNIQYF. CDR3 DNA: TGTGCCAGCAGCCAAGGGGGGAACAGGGGGACCAAAAACATTCAGTACTTC.

The chain recombines TRBV29-1 with TRBJ2-2; either TRBD1 or TRBD2 may supply D (5 bases each). The CDR3 has 13 amino acids. In germline, CDR1 is SQVTM, CDR2 ANQGSEA. V dropped 4 bases and J dropped 7 bases, with 13 bases sitting between them. This chain's CDR3 is CSVVVGAGGELFF. CDR3 coding DNA: TGCAGCGTTGTAGTCGGGGCTGGCGGGGAGCTGTTTTTT.

The sample holds a few counts of this clone. This chain uses TRBV4-1 with TRBJ2-1, with D unresolved. The CDR3 loop spans 16 amino acids. V lost 3 bases, J lost 3 bases, and 15 bases lay in between. CDR1 MGHRA and CDR2 YSYEKL come from the germline V gene. In nucleotides, the CDR3 is TGCGCCAGCAGCCAGCTAGACCTCATGATCTACAATGAGCAGTTCTTC. Its protein product is CASSQLDLMIYNEQFF.

The rearrangement links TRBV6-5 to TRBJ1-2; D is perhaps TRBD1 (6 bases). The V gene's germline CDR1 is MNHEY and CDR2 SVGAGI. V lost 5 bases to trimming and J lost 8 bases, with 18 bases between them. This CDR3 spans 14 amino acids. The CDR3 is CASSRTTGSRGYTF. In nucleotides, the CDR3 is TGTGCCAGCAGTAGGACTACAGGGTCGAGAGGCTACACCTTC.

CDR3 sequence (DNA): TGTGCCAGTGCGGTATTCTCCTATAATTCACCCCTCCACTTT. It specifies CASAVFSYNSPLHF. The genes are TRBV6-5 and TRBJ1-6, with D unresolved. CDR1 is MNHEY, CDR2 SVGAGI, per germline. The CDR3 length is 14 residues. V lost 9 bases, J lost 0 bases, and 9 bases lay in between.

This clone was observed a handful of times. This chain uses TRBV5-1 with TRBJ2-7; TRBD1 aligns across 9 bases. Germline CDR1 SGHRS, CDR2 YFSETQ. This CDR3 comprises 15 residues. The junction had 7 bases not matched to a gene; V was cut back by 4 bases and J by 2 bases. CDR3 loop: CASSPLGQGAYEQYF. DNA for the CDR3: TGCGCCAGCAGCCCTCTGGGACAGGGAGCCTACGAGCAGTACTTC.